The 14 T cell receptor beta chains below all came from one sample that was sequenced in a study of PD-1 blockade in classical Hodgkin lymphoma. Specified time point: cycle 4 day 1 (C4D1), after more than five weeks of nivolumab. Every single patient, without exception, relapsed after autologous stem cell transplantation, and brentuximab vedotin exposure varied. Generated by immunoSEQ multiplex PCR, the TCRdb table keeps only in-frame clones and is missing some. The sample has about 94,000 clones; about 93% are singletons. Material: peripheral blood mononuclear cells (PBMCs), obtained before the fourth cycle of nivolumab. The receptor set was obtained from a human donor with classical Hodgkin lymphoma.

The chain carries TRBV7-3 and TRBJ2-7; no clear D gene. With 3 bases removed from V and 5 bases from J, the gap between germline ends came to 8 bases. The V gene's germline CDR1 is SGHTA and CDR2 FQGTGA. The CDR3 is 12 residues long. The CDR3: CASSFPGHEQYF. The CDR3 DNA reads TGTGCCAGCAGCTTCCCCGGACACGAGCAGTACTTC.

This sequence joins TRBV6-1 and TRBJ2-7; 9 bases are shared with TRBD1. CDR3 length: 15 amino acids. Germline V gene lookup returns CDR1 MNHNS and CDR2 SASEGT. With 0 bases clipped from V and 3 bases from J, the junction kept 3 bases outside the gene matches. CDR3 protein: CASSEAGTGYYEQYF. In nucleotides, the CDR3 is TGTGCCAGCAGTGAAGCCGGGACAGGGTACTACGAGCAGTACTTC.

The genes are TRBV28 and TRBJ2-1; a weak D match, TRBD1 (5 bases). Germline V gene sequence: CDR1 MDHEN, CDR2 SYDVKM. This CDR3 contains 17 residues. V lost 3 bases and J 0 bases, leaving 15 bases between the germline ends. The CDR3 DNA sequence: TGTGCCAGCAGTTTTGGGCAGGGCCCCAGCTCCTACAATGAGCAGTTCTTC. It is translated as CASSFGQGPSSYNEQFF.

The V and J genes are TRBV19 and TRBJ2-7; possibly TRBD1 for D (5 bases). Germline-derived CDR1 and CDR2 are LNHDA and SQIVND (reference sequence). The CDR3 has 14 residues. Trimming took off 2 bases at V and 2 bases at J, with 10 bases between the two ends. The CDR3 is CASSISTGPYEQYF. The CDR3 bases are TGTGCCAGTAGTATATCAACAGGTCCCTACGAGCAGTACTTC. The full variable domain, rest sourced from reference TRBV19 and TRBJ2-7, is DGGITQSPKYLFRKEGQNVTLSCEQNLNHDAMYWYRQDPGQGLRLIYYSQIVNDFQKGDIAEGYSVSREKKESFPLTVTSAQKNPTAFYLCASSISTGPYEQYFGPGTRLTVT.

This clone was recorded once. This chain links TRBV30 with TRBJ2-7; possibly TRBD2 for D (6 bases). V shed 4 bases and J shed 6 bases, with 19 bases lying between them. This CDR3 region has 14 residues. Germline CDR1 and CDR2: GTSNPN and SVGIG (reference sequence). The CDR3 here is CAWKTGGLSGEQYF. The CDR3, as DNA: TGTGCCTGGAAAACCGGGGGTCTGTCGGGCGAGCAGTACTTC.

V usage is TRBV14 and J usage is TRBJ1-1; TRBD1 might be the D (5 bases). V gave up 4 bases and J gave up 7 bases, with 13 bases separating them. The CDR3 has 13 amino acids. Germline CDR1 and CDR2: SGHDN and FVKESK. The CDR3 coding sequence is TGTGCCAGCAGCCCGGGGGGAACGATTGAAGCTTTCTTT. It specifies CASSPGGTIEAFF.

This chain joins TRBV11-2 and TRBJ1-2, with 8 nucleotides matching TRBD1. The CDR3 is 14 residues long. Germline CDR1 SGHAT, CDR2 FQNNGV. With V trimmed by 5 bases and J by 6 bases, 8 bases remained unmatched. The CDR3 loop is CASSRTTGEDGYTF. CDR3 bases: TGTGCCAGCAGCCGAACGACAGGGGAAGATGGCTACACCTTC.

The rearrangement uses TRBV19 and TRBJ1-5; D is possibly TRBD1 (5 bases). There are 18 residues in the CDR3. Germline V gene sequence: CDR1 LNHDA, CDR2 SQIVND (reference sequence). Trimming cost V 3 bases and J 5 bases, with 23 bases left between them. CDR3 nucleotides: TGTGCCAGTAGTATCGACTCTCGACAAGCCCGGGGCTATCAGCCCCAGCATTTT. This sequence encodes CASSIDSRQARGYQPQHF.

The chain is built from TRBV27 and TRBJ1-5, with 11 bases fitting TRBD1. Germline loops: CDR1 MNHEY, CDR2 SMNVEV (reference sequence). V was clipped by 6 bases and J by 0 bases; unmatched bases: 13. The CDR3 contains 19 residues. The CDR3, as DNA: TGTGCCAGCAGGGAACTACGGGACAGGGGGAGACATAGCAATCAGCCCCAGCATTTT. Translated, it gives CASRELRDRGRHSNQPQHF.

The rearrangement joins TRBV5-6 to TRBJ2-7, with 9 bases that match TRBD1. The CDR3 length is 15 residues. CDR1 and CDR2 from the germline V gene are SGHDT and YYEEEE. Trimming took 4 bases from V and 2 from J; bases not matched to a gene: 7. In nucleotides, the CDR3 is TGTGCCAGCAGCCCTGGGACAGGGATTACCTACGAGCAGTACTTC. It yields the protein CASSPGTGITYEQYF. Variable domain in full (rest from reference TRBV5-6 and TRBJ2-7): DAGVTQSPTHLIKTRGQQVTLRCSPKSGHDTVSWYQQALGQGPQFIFQYYEEEERQRGNFPDRFSGHQFPNYSSELNVNALLLGDSALYLCASSPGTGITYEQYFGPGTRLTVT.

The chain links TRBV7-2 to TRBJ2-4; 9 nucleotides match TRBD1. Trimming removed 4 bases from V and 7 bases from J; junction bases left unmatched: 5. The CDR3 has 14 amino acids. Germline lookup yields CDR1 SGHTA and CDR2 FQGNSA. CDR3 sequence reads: CASSSPTGGNIQYF. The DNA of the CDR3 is TGTGCCAGCAGCTCACCGACAGGGGGGAACATTCAGTACTTC.

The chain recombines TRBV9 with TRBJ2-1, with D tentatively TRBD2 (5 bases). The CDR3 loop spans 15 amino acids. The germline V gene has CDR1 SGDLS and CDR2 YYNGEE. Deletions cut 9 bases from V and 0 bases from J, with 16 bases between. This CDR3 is CANRPSGISYNEQFF. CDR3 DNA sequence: TGTGCCAACCGGCCCAGCGGCATCTCCTACAATGAGCAGTTCTTC. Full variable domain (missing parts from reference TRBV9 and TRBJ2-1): DSGVTQTPKHLITATGQRVTLRCSPRSGDLSVYWYQQSLDQGLQFLIQYYNGEERAKGNILERFSAQQFPDLHSELNLSSLELGDSALYFCANRPSGISYNEQFFGPGTRLTVL.

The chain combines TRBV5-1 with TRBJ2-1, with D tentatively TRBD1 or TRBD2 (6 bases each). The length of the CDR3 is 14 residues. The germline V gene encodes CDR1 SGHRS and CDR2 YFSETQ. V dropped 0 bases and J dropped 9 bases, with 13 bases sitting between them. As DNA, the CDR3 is TGCGCCAGCAGCTTGGATGCGGGGACACGTGAGCAGTTCTTC. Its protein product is CASSLDAGTREQFF. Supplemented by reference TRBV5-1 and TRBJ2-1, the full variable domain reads KAGVTQTPRYLIKTRGQQVTLSCSPISGHRSVSWYQQTPGQGLQFLFEYFSETQRNKGNFPGRFSGRQFSNSRSEMNVSTLELGDSALYLCASSLDAGTREQFFGPGTRLTVL.

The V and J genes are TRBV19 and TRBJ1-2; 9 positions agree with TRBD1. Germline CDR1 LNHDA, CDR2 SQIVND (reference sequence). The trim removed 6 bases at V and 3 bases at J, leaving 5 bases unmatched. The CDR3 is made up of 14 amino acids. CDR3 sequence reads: CASRLTGGDYGYTF. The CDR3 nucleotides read TGTGCCAGTAGGTTAACAGGGGGCGACTATGGCTACACCTTC.